These 27 T cell receptor beta chains came from one sample sequenced in a study of beta chain features in type 1 diabetes. What was sequenced were expressed TCRB transcripts, since all of the isolated RNA had been reverse transcribed. Using immunoSEQ multiplex PCR, the repertoire was profiled, and TCRdb retains in-frame clones only, with some absent. The sample lists some 330,000 clones, approximately 11% seen once, with 0.015% in the top ten. Source material: naive CD4+ T cells from blood. Every receptor here comes from a woman under 40 in good health.

This clone has a handful of counts. V is TRBV9 and J is TRBJ2-2; 7 nucleotides line up with TRBD1. The ends lost 3 bases at V and 1 base at J; junction bases unmatched: 3. CDR3 length: 15 residues. Germline CDR1 SGDLS, CDR2 YYNGEE. CDR3 protein: CASSEGTVNTGELFF. The CDR3 DNA is TGTGCCAGCAGCGAAGGGACAGTGAACACCGGGGAGCTGTTTTTT. Complete variable domain (other parts from reference TRBV9 and TRBJ2-2): DSGVTQTPKHLITATGQRVTLRCSPRSGDLSVYWYQQSLDQGLQFLIQYYNGEERAKGNILERFSAQQFPDLHSELNLSSLELGDSALYFCASSEGTVNTGELFFGEGSRLTVL.

This clone has only a few counts. The rearrangement links TRBV9 to TRBJ2-3; TRBD2 matches at 11 bases. The junction had 5 bases not matched to a gene; V was cut back by 7 bases and J by 1 base. The CDR3 has 15 residues. Germline V gives CDR1 SGDLS, CDR2 YYNGEE. CDR3 in DNA: TGTGCCAGCCACCCGGGACTAGCGGGCACAGATACGCAGTATTTT. Its protein product is CASHPGLAGTDTQYF.

The table lists this clone with a few counts. The chain joins TRBV19 to TRBJ2-7; 7 bases line up with TRBD2. Trimming cost V 2 bases and J 3 bases; bases outside gene matches: 7. CDR1 is LNHDA and CDR2 is SQIVND in the germline V gene (reference sequence). The CDR3 totals 15 residues. The CDR3 is CASSISGTTNYEQYF. CDR3 nucleotides: TGTGCCAGTAGTATATCCGGGACTACGAACTACGAGCAGTACTTC. The full variable domain, completed using reference TRBV19 and TRBJ2-7, is DGGITQSPKYLFRKEGQNVTLSCEQNLNHDAMYWYRQDPGQGLRLIYYSQIVNDFQKGDIAEGYSVSREKKESFPLTVTSAQKNPTAFYLCASSISGTTNYEQYFGPGTRLTVT.

This clone was seen only a few times. V gene TRBV19 combines with J gene TRBJ2-7, with 8 bases that match TRBD1. This CDR3 region has 15 residues. Unmatched junction bases numbered 7, after V lost 2 bases and J lost 4 bases. CDR1 is LNHDA, CDR2 SQIVND, per germline (reference sequence). CDR3 in DNA: TGTGCCAGTAGTATATATGGGGACAGGCAATACGAGCAGTACTTC. Amino acid sequence: CASSIYGDRQYEQYF.

The V call is TRBV30, the J call TRBJ1-5, with TRBD1 matching 7 bases. Trimming at V came to 4 bases and at J to 7 bases, leaving 7 bases not matched to a gene. From germline, CDR1 is GTSNPN and CDR2 SVGIG (reference sequence). The CDR3 consists of 13 residues. This chain's CDR3 is CAWTRDSGQPQHF. The CDR3 bases are TGTGCCTGGACAAGGGACAGTGGACAGCCCCAGCATTTT.

This clone was observed a handful of times. The chain carries TRBV27 and TRBJ2-3; 16 nucleotides align to TRBD2. CDR1 is MNHEY and CDR2 is SMNVEV in the germline V gene (reference sequence). The CDR3 runs to 16 residues. The junction had 11 bases not matched to a gene; V was cut back by 5 bases and J by 12 bases. The CDR3: CASSRGGTSGRASQYF. The CDR3 bases are TGTGCCAGCAGTAGGGGAGGGACTAGCGGGAGGGCCAGTCAGTATTTT.

V usage is TRBV6-5 and J usage is TRBJ2-3; the D is unclear. This CDR3 comprises 15 residues. CDR1 is MNHEY and CDR2 is SVGAGI in the germline V gene. V dropped 0 bases and J dropped 1 base, with 8 bases sitting between them. The CDR3 spells CASSYSDRGTDTQYF. The CDR3 DNA is TGTGCCAGCAGTTACTCAGACCGGGGCACAGATACGCAGTATTTT.

This chain connects TRBV6-5 to TRBJ2-7; 8 bases match TRBD2. There are 15 residues in the CDR3. The germline V gene has CDR1 MNHEY and CDR2 SVGAGI. V shed 3 bases and J 2 bases; nucleotides not matched to a gene: 6. The CDR3, as DNA: TGTGCCAGCAGTTATAGTCCCGGGAGGGCCTACGAGCAGTACTTC. Translated, it gives CASSYSPGRAYEQYF.

This clone was seen a few times. The CDR3 region is CASSLAWGGGNTEAFF. CDR3 DNA sequence: TGCGCCAGCAGCTTGGCGTGGGGCGGCGGGAACACTGAAGCTTTCTTT. This chain uses TRBV5-1 with TRBJ1-1; D is possibly TRBD1 (5 bases). Trimming stripped 0 bases from V and 1 base from J, with 13 bases between. The CDR3 consists of 16 residues. Germline CDR1 reads SGHRS; CDR2 reads YFSETQ.

The chain links TRBV4-2 to TRBJ2-7; 10 nucleotides match TRBD1. Germline CDR1 LGHNA, CDR2 YNFKEQ. The CDR3 is 17 amino acids. V trimming: 4 bases; J trimming: 7 bases; junction bases outside the gene matches: 16. The CDR3 is CASSPAWRGQGKWEQYF. The CDR3 nucleotides read TGTGCCAGCAGCCCAGCATGGAGGGGACAGGGGAAGTGGGAGCAGTACTTC.

This clone was recorded a few times. V and J are TRBV28 and TRBJ1-1; 9 nucleotides align to TRBD1. With V trimmed by 3 bases and J by 6 bases, 11 bases remained unmatched. Germline-derived CDR1 and CDR2 are MDHEN and SYDVKM. The CDR3 extends over 16 amino acids. CDR3 nucleotide sequence: TGTGCCAGCAGTTTGGGGGACAGGGAACTTTTGGCTGAAGCTTTCTTT. Its translation is CASSLGDRELLAEAFF.

This clone was seen a single time. The chain has TRBV7-2 and TRBJ2-1; TRBD2 agrees at 16 bases. CDR3 length: 17 residues. V lost 5 bases to trimming and J lost 14 bases; unmatched junction nucleotides: 15. Looked up from germline, CDR1 is SGHTA and CDR2 is FQGNSA. The CDR3 DNA follows: TGTGCCAGCAGCCATCGTACCGGGACTAGCGGGAGGGCCCTCGAGTTCTTC. Protein sequence: CASSHRTGTSGRALEFF.

In this sample, this clone turned up a few times. The genes are TRBV30 and TRBJ1-2; 7 positions match TRBD1. The junction had 9 bases not matched to a gene; V was cut back by 4 bases and J by 4 bases. The CDR3 consists of 14 residues. CDR1 is GTSNPN and CDR2 is SVGIG in the germline V gene (reference sequence). As DNA, the CDR3 is TGTGCCTGGACCGGCCCCAGGGGGTCCTATGGCTACACCTTC. Its translation is CAWTGPRGSYGYTF.

This clone has a handful of counts. This chain connects TRBV27 to TRBJ1-5, with 7 bases aligning to TRBD1. From germline, CDR1 is MNHEY and CDR2 SMNVEV (reference sequence). The V segment lost 4 bases and the J segment 6 bases; nucleotides outside the gene matches: 9. This CDR3 has 15 amino acids. In DNA form, the CDR3 reads TGTGCCAGCAGTTCAGGGGGGCAGGGACGTCAGCCCCAGCATTTT. Its protein product is CASSSGGQGRQPQHF.

This clone appeared a few times. The chain couples TRBV30 to TRBJ2-5; the match to TRBD2 covers 9 bases. The CDR3 is 15 amino acids. The V gene end was trimmed by 6 bases and the J gene end by 3 bases; junction bases not matched to a gene: 11. CDR1 and CDR2 (germline): GTSNPN, SVGIG (reference sequence). The CDR3 DNA is TGTGCCTGCAGAGATAGCGGGAGTGTGGAAGAGACCCAGTACTTC. This codes for CACRDSGSVEETQYF.

This chain connects TRBV28 to TRBJ1-2; D ambiguous. Germline V lookup: CDR1 MDHEN, CDR2 SYDVKM. V lost 4 bases and J lost 4, with 13 bases in between. The CDR3 contains 14 residues. CDR3: CASSSSPGGYGYTF. CDR3 nucleotide sequence: TGTGCCAGCAGTTCATCGCCGGGAGGCTATGGCTACACCTTC.

This clone was recorded a few times. This chain uses TRBV28 with TRBJ2-4; D perhaps matches TRBD2 (6 bases). V was cut by 2 bases and J by 3 bases, with 14 bases left in between. CDR3 length: 16 amino acids. The germline V gene has CDR1 MDHEN and CDR2 SYDVKM. The CDR3 DNA follows: TGTGCCAGCAGTTTAGTCGTTGGGGAGGTCAAAAACATTCAGTACTTC. This translates into CASSLVVGEVKNIQYF.

The rearrangement links TRBV7-2 to TRBJ2-4; 7 nucleotides match TRBD1. V dropped 2 bases and J dropped 2; count of bases not matched to a gene: 15. The CDR3 length is 19 residues. Germline CDR1 is SGHTA and CDR2 is FQGNSA. The CDR3 DNA sequence: TGTGCCAGCAGCTTACAGAGGCAGGGGGTCCGTGAGACCAAAAACATTCAGTACTTC. This encodes CASSLQRQGVRETKNIQYF.

This clone was seen a handful of times. The chain combines TRBV7-9 with TRBJ2-5, with D possibly being TRBD1 (7 bases). Germline V CDR1 and CDR2: SEHNR, FQNEAQ (reference sequence). Trimming pared 3 bases from V and 2 bases from J, leaving 13 bases between. This CDR3 comprises 15 residues. CDR3 sequence (DNA): TGTGCCAGCAGCTTTCAGGGGGGACAGCAAGAGACCCAGTACTTC. Translation: CASSFQGGQQETQYF.

The V call is TRBV7-2, the J call TRBJ2-5; D not resolved. V was cut by 2 bases and J by 2 bases, with 3 bases left in between. CDR3 length: 12 amino acids. Germline CDR1 is SGHTA and CDR2 is FQGNSA. The CDR3 sequence is CASSLLQETQYF. The CDR3 nucleotides are TGTGCCAGCAGCTTACTGCAAGAGACCCAGTACTTC.

The J gene is TRBJ2-7, the V gene TRBV15, with 10 bases matching TRBD2. Germline CDR1 and CDR2: LNHNV and YYDKDF (reference sequence). J lost 9 bases, V lost 0 bases, and 8 bases had no gene match. The CDR3 sequence is 15 residues long. The CDR3: CATSREVAGGFGQYF. CDR3 in DNA: TGTGCCACCAGCAGAGAGGTAGCGGGAGGTTTCGGGCAGTACTTC. Full variable domain (rest looked up from reference TRBV15 and TRBJ2-7): DAMVIQNPRYQVTQFGKPVTLSCSQTLNHNVMYWYQQKSSQAPKLLFHYYDKDFNNEADTPDNFQSRRPNTSFCFLDIRSPGLGDTAMYLCATSREVAGGFGQYFGPGTRLTVT.

This clone occurred a few times. The V and J genes are TRBV7-2 and TRBJ2-5; D possibly corresponds to TRBD2 (6 bases). Trimming shortened V by 5 bases and J by 4 bases, and 11 bases separated the two germline ends. Looked up from germline, CDR1 is SGHTA and CDR2 is FQGNSA. This CDR3 is built from 13 residues. DNA of the CDR3: TGTGCCAGCAGCCAGGAGGGCCCAGAGACCCAGTACTTC. Its protein is CASSQEGPETQYF.

This clone was seen more than once but under ten times. The chain employs TRBV5-1 and TRBJ2-1, with a weak D call TRBD2 (5 bases). Germline V gives CDR1 SGHRS, CDR2 YFSETQ. Trimming pared 0 bases from V and 13 bases from J, leaving 20 bases between. This CDR3 region has 15 residues. The CDR3 region is CASSLAGELAASQFF. The DNA of the CDR3 is TGCGCCAGCAGCTTGGCCGGTGAGCTAGCTGCAAGTCAGTTCTTC.

A few counts support this clone. The chain employs TRBV30 and TRBJ1-2; the match to TRBD1 covers 10 bases. V shed 8 bases and J 8 bases; nucleotides not matched to a gene: 14. Germline lookup yields CDR1 GTSNPN and CDR2 SVGIG (reference sequence). The CDR3 totals 14 residues. This chain's CDR3 is CAANPRDRGKGYTF. As DNA, the CDR3 is TGTGCCGCCAACCCCAGGGACAGGGGCAAGGGCTACACCTTC.

The chain joins TRBV28 to TRBJ1-2; tentatively, D is TRBD1 (5 bases). CDR1 is MDHEN, CDR2 SYDVKM, per germline. The CDR3 is made up of 15 amino acids. V was shortened by 5 bases and J by 0 bases, with 13 bases between the two germline ends. The CDR3 is CASSGSAGPNYGYTF. The CDR3 DNA reads as TGTGCCAGCAGTGGCTCGGCGGGACCTAACTATGGCTACACCTTC.

Details on this clone: Other DNA sequences in the same sample also yield this CDR3. The CDR3 sequence: CAWSVGGGGQPQHF. The DNA for the CDR3 is TGTGCCTGGAGTGTAGGTGGGGGCGGTCAGCCCCAGCATTTT. The chain is built from TRBV30 and TRBJ1-5; possibly TRBD1 for D (6 bases). Germline CDR1 is GTSNPN and CDR2 is SVGIG (reference sequence). The CDR3 spans 14 residues. V lost 0 bases to trimming and J lost 6 bases, with 12 bases between them.

This clone turned up a few times. The chain has TRBV27 and TRBJ2-2, with 14 bases aligning to TRBD2. CDR1 MNHEY and CDR2 SMNVEV come from the germline V gene (reference sequence). The CDR3 consists of 19 residues. Unmatched junction bases numbered 8, after V lost 1 base and J lost 4 bases. CDR3 protein: CASSLWRTSGRPGTGELFF. CDR3 in DNA: TGTGCCAGCAGTTTATGGAGGACTAGCGGGAGGCCCGGCACCGGGGAGCTGTTTTTT.